The next 5 T cell receptor beta chains were all read from a single sample in a study of cytomegalovirus exposure and HLA in healthy donors (TCRdb year 2017). Library preparation used the immunoSEQ multiplex PCR assay. For the multiplex PCR, a mixture combining 60 forward primers for TCR Vbeta segments and 13 reverse primers for TCR Jbeta segments was used. TCRdb re-hosts the immuneACCESS table, in-frame sequences only. Its copies lack some clones; in the studies checked, an unresolved V gene accounts for under half of them, and the cause for the rest is not known. The sample table gives about 130,000 clones. Of the sample, around 1.6% is held by the ten largest clones. The sample was PBMCs. The receptors were gathered from a woman in her thirties or forties in good health and CMV-seropositive.

The rearrangement links TRBV30 to TRBJ1-5; 9 bases match TRBD1. The V gene's germline CDR1 is GTSNPN and CDR2 SVGIG (reference sequence). V shed 4 bases, J shed 6 bases, and the junction held 4 bases outside the gene matches. The CDR3 length is 13 residues. CDR3 amino acids: CAWTTGGTQPQHF. CDR3 in DNA: TGTGCCTGGACTACAGGGGGCACTCAGCCCCAGCATTTT.

J is TRBJ2-5 and V is TRBV28, with no clear D. Gene TRBJ2-7 matches the end of the DNA better, so the J call may be wrong. This CDR3 comprises 12 residues. CDR1 and CDR2 (germline): MDHEN, SYDVKM. This CDR3 is CASSLLSYEQYF. CDR3 bases: TGTGCCAGCAGTTTACTGTCCTACGAGCAGTACTTC.

The genes are TRBV29-1 and TRBJ2-1; 7 bases fit TRBD2. CDR1 is SQVTM and CDR2 is ANQGSEA in the germline V gene. This CDR3 comprises 14 residues. V shed 8 bases and J 8 bases; nucleotides not matched to a gene: 15. The CDR3 DNA reads TGCAGCCCCCGGACTAGTTCCGTATTCCATGAGCAGTTCTTC. Protein sequence: CSPRTSSVFHEQFF.

The CDR3 bases are TGTGCCAGCAGTGTCAGGGGGTCCACTGAAGCTTTCTTT. Residues: CASSVRGSTEAFF. The chain has TRBV2 and TRBJ1-1, with 7 positions matching TRBD1. V gave up 4 bases and J gave up 4 bases; unmatched junction bases: 3. Germline-derived CDR1 and CDR2 are SNHLY and FYNNEI. The CDR3 has 13 residues.

The CDR3 DNA is TGTGCCAGCAGCGTCGGACTAGCGGCCAACACCGGGGAGCTGTTTTTT. Translated: CASSVGLAANTGELFF. The genes are TRBV7-2 and TRBJ2-2; 10 bases are a match to TRBD2. J lost 2 bases, V lost 5 bases, and 5 bases had no gene match. CDR1 and CDR2 from the germline V gene are SGHTA and FQGNSA. The CDR3 has 16 residues.